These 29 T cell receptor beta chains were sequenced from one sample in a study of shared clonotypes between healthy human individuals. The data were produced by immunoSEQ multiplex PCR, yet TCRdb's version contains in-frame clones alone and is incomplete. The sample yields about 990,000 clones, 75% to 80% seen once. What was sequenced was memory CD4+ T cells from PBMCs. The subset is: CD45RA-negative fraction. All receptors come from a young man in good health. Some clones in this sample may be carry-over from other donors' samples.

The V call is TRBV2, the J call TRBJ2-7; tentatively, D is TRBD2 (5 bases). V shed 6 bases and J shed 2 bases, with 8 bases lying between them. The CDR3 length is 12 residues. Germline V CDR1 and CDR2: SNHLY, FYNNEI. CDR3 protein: CASRGLTYEQYF. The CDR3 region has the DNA TGTGCCAGCAGAGGACTGACCTACGAGCAGTACTTC.

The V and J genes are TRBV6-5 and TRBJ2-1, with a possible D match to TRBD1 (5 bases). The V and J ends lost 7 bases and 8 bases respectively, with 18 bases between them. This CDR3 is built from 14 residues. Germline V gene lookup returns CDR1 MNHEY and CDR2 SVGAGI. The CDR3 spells CASTTDTPIYEQFF. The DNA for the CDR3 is TGTGCCAGCACAACGGACACGCCGATCTATGAGCAGTTCTTC.

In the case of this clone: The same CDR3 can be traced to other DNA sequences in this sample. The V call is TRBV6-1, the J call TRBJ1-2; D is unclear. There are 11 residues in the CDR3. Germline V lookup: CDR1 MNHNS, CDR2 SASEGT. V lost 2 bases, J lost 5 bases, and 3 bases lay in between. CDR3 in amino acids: CASSERYGYTF. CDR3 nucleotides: TGTGCCAGCAGTGAAAGGTATGGCTACACCTTC.

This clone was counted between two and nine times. The CDR3 region has the DNA TGTGCCAGTAGTATGAGCGGGAGGGCAGTCGAGCAGTACTTC. Translated: CASSMSGRAVEQYF. The V gene is TRBV19, the J gene TRBJ2-7, with 10 bases aligning to TRBD2. This CDR3 is built from 14 residues. CDR1 is LNHDA, CDR2 SQIVND, per germline (reference sequence). With 3 bases clipped from V and 6 bases from J, the junction kept 5 bases outside the gene matches. The complete variable domain, with remaining parts taken from reference TRBV19 and TRBJ2-7, reads DGGITQSPKYLFRKEGQNVTLSCEQNLNHDAMYWYRQDPGQGLRLIYYSQIVNDFQKGDIAEGYSVSREKKESFPLTVTSAQKNPTAFYLCASSMSGRAVEQYFGPGTRLTVT.

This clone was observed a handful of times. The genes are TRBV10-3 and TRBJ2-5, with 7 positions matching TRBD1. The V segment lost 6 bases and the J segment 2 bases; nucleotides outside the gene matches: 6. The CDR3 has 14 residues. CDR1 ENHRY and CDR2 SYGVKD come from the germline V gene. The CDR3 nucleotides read TGTGCCATCAGGGGGGACAGTGGGCAAGAGACCCAGTACTTC. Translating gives CAIRGDSGQETQYF.

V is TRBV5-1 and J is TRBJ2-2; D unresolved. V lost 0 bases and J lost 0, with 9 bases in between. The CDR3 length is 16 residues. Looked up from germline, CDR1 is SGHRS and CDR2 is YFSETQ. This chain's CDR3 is CASSLASPANTGELFF. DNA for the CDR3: TGCGCCAGCAGCTTGGCCAGTCCCGCGAACACCGGGGAGCTGTTTTTT.

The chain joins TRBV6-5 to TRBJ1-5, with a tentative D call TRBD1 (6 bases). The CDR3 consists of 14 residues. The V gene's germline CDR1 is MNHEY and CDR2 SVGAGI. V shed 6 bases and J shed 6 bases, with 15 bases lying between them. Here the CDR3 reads CASSVQGGSQPQHF. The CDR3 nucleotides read TGTGCCAGCAGCGTACAGGGTGGAAGTCAGCCCCAGCATTTT.

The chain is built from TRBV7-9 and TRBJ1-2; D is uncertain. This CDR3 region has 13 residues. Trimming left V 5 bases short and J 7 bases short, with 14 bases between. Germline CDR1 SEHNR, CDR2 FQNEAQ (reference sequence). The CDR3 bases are TGTGCCAGCAGCCCAGACTGGGAAGGTGGCTACACCTTC. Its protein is CASSPDWEGGYTF.

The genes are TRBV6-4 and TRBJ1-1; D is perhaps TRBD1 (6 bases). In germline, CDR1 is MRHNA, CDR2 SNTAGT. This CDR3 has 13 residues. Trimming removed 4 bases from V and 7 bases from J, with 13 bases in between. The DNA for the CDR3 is TGTGCCAGCAGTGTCGAGACAGGAGGTGAAGCTTTCTTT. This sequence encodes CASSVETGGEAFF.

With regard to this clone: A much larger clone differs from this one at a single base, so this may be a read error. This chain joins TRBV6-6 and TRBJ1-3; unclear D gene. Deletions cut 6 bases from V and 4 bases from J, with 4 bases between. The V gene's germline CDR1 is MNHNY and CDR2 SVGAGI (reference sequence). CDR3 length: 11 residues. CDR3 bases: TGTGCCAGCAGACAGGGAAACACCATATATTTT. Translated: CASRQGNTIYF.

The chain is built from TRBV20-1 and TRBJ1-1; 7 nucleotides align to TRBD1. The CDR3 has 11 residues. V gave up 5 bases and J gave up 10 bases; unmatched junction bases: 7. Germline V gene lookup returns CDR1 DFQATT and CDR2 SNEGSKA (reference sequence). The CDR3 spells CSASGGKRAFF. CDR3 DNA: TGCAGTGCTTCAGGGGGTAAGCGAGCTTTCTTT.

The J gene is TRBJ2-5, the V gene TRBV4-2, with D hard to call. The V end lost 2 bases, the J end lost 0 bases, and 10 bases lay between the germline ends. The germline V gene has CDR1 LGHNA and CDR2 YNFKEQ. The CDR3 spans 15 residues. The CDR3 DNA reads TGTGCCAGCAGCCAACTTAATGGGTACCAAGAGACCCAGTACTTC. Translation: CASSQLNGYQETQYF.

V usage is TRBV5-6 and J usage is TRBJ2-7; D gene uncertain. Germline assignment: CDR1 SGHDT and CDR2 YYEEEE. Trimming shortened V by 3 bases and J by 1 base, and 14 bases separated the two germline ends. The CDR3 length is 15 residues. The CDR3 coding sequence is TGTGCCAGCAGCTCCCCACCTACTGGATCCTACGAGCAGTACTTC. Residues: CASSSPPTGSYEQYF.

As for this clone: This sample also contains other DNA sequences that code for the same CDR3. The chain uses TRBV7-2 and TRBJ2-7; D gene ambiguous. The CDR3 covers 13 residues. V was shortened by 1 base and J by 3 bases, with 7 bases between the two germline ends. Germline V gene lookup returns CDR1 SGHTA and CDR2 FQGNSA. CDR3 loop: CASSLGAHYEQYF. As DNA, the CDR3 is TGTGCCAGCAGCTTAGGGGCACACTACGAGCAGTACTTC. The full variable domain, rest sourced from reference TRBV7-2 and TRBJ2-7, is GAGVSQSPSNKVTEKGKDVELRCDPISGHTALYWYRQSLGQGLEFLIYFQGNSAPDKSGLPSDRFSAERTGGSVSTLTIQRTQQEDSAVYLCASSLGAHYEQYFGPGTRLTVT.

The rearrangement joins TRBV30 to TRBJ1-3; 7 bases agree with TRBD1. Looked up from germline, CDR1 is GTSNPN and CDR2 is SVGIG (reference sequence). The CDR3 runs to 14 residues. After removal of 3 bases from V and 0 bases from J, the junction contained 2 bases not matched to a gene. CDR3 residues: CAWRGGLSGNTIYF. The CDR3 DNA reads TGTGCCTGGAGAGGGGGCCTCTCTGGAAACACCATATATTTT.

In nucleotides, the CDR3 is TGTGCCAGCAGTTCCCTCAATACGCAGTATTTT. Protein product: CASSSLNTQYF. The chain has TRBV6-6 and TRBJ2-3; D unresolved. From germline, CDR1 is MNHNY and CDR2 SVGAGI (reference sequence). V lost 4 bases, J lost 7 bases, and 6 bases lay in between. The CDR3 covers 11 residues.

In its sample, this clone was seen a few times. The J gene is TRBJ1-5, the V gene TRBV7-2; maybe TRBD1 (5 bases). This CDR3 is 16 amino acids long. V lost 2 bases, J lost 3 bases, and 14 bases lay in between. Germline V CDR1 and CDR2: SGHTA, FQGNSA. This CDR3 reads CASSLNPKGNNQPQHF. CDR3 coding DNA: TGTGCCAGCAGCTTAAATCCCAAGGGGAACAATCAGCCCCAGCATTTT.

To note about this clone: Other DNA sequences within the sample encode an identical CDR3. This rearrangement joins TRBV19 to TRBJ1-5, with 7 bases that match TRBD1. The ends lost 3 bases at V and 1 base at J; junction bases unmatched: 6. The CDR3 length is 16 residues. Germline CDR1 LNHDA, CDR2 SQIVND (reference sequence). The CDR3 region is CASSISRGGSNQPQHF. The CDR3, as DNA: TGTGCCAGTAGTATTTCCAGGGGGGGGAGCAATCAGCCCCAGCATTTT.

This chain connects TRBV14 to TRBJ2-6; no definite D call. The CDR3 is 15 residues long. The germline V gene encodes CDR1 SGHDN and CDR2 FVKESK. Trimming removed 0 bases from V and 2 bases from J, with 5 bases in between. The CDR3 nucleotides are TGTGCCAGCAGCCAAGATCTGGCTGGGGCCAACGTCCTGACTTTC. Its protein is CASSQDLAGANVLTF.

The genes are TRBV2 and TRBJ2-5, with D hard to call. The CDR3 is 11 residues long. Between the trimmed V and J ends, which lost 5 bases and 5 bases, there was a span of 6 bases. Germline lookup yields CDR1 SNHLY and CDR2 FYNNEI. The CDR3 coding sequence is TGTGCCAGCAGTACCGAGGAGACCCAGTACTTC. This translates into CASSTEETQYF. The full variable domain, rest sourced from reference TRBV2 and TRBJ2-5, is EPEVTQTPSHQVTQMGQEVILRCVPISNHLYFYWYRQILGQKVEFLVSFYNNEISEKSEIFDDQFSVERPDGSNFTLKIRSTKLEDSAMYFCASSTEETQYFGPGTRLLVL.

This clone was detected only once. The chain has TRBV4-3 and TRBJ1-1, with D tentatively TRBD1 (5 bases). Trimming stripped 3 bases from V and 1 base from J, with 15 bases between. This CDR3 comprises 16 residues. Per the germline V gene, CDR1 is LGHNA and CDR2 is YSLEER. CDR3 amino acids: CASSQDFRAKNTEAFF. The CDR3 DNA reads TGCGCCAGCAGCCAGGACTTCAGGGCAAAGAACACTGAAGCTTTCTTT.

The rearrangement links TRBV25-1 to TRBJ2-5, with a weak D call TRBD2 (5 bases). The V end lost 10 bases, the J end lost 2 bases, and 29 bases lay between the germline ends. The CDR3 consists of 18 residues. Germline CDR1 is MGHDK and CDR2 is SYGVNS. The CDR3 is CATQAGWLAGRGQETQYF. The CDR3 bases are TGTGCCACCCAAGCAGGTTGGCTGGCAGGCAGAGGGCAAGAGACCCAGTACTTC.

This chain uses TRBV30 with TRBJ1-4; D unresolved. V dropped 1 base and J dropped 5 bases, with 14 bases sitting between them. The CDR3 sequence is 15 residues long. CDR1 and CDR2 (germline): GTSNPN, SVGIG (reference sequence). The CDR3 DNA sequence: TGTGCCTGGAGTGGCCCTAGGGCCGGAAATGAAAAACTGTTTTTT. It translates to CAWSGPRAGNEKLFF.

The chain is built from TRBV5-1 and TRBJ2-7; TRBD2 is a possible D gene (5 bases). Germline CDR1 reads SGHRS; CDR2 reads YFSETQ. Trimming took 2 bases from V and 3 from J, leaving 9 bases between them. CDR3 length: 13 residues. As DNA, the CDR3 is TGCGCCAGCAGCTTCGTACGGGGCTACGAGCAGTACTTC. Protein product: CASSFVRGYEQYF.

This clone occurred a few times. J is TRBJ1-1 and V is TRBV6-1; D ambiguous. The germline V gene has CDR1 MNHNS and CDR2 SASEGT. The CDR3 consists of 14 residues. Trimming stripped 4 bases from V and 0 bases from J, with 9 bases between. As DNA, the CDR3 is TGTGCCAGCAGTGCTTCCTCAGTGAACACTGAAGCTTTCTTT. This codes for CASSASSVNTEAFF.

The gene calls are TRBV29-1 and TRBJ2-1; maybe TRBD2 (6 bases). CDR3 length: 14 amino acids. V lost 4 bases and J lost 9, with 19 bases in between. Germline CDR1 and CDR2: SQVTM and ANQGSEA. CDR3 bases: TGCAGCGTTGTTCGGAGGGGTACAATCGGTGAGCAGTTCTTC. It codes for CSVVRRGTIGEQFF.

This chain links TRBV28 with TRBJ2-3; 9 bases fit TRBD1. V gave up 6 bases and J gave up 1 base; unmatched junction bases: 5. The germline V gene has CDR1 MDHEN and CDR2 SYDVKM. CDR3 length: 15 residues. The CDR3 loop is CASSLGDRGTDTQYF. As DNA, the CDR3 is TGTGCCAGCAGCCTGGGGGACAGGGGCACAGATACGCAGTATTTT.

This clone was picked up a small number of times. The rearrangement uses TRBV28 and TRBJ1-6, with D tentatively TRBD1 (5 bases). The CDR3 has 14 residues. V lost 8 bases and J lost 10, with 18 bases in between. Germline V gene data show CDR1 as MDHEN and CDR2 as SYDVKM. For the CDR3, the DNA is TGTGCCAGCGAGGAATGGCAGGGTTCGTCACCCCTCCACTTT. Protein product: CASEEWQGSSPLHF. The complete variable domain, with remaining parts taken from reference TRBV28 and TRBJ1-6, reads DVKVTQSSRYLVKRTGEKVFLECVQDMDHENMFWYRQDPGLGLRLIYFSYDVKMKEKGDIPEGYSVSREKKERFSLILESASTNQTSMYLCASEEWQGSSPLHFGNGTRLTVT.

The CDR3 region is CASRRTSGSNEQFF. The CDR3 nucleotides are TGTGCCAGCCGACGGACTAGCGGGAGTAATGAGCAGTTCTTC. The chain recombines TRBV7-6 with TRBJ2-1, with TRBD2 identical over 13 bases. The CDR3 sequence is 14 residues long. The V and J ends lost 8 bases and 7 bases, in that order; junction bases with no gene match: 5. Germline values: CDR1 SGHVS, CDR2 FNYEAQ.